What follows are 13 T cell receptor beta chains derived from one specimen sequenced in a study of beta chain features in type 1 diabetes. The investigators reverse transcribed all of the isolated RNA, so they sequenced expressed TCRB transcripts. Repertoires were generated with immunoSEQ multiplex PCR, while TCRdb's copy carries only in-frame clones and drops some. The repertoire holds about 350,000 clones, 20% seen once, with around 0.04% in the top ten. Sequencing was performed on naive CD4+ T cells from blood. The receptors were gathered from a woman in her late teens or twenties in good health.

The chain links TRBV14 to TRBJ2-3; 12 bases match TRBD2. CDR3 length: 16 amino acids. Per germline, CDR1 SGHDN and CDR2 FVKESK. The J segment lost 3 bases and the V segment lost 4 bases, leaving 5 bases of the junction unmatched. The CDR3 sequence is CASSLRLAGATDTQYF. In DNA, the CDR3 is TGTGCCAGCAGCCTACGACTAGCGGGAGCAACAGATACGCAGTATTTT.

J is TRBJ1-1 and V is TRBV5-1; unclear D gene. V shed 4 bases and J shed 8 bases, with 15 bases lying between them. This CDR3 is built from 13 residues. Germline V lookup: CDR1 SGHRS, CDR2 YFSETQ. The CDR3 DNA reads TGCGCCAGCAGCGGCGACTATCGGTCGGAAGCTTTCTTT. It encodes CASSGDYRSEAFF. Filled out from reference TRBV5-1 and TRBJ1-1, the complete variable domain reads KAGVTQTPRYLIKTRGQQVTLSCSPISGHRSVSWYQQTPGQGLQFLFEYFSETQRNKGNFPGRFSGRQFSNSRSEMNVSTLELGDSALYLCASSGDYRSEAFFGQGTRLTVV.

In this sample, this clone turned up a few times. The J gene is TRBJ2-5, the V gene TRBV30; 8 nucleotides match TRBD1. Germline CDR1 GTSNPN, CDR2 SVGIG (reference sequence). The CDR3 has 14 residues. V shed 2 bases, J shed 5 bases, and the junction held 7 bases outside the gene matches. For the CDR3, the DNA is TGTGCCTGGAGTACAGGACAGGGAGCCGAGACCCAGTACTTC. It encodes CAWSTGQGAETQYF.

The chain carries TRBV5-1 and TRBJ2-1; maybe TRBD1 (6 bases). The germline V gene has CDR1 SGHRS and CDR2 YFSETQ. V shed 0 bases and J shed 7 bases, with 8 bases lying between them. CDR3 size: 13 residues. The CDR3 DNA sequence: TGCGCCAGCAGCTTGGCACAGGGAAATGAGCAGTTCTTC. This sequence encodes CASSLAQGNEQFF.

J is TRBJ2-1 and V is TRBV9, with 11 nucleotides matching TRBD2. The germline V gene encodes CDR1 SGDLS and CDR2 YYNGEE. Trimming at V came to 3 bases and at J to 3 bases, leaving 2 bases not matched to a gene. The CDR3 is 15 residues long. The CDR3 nucleotides read TGTGCCAGCAGCGGTAGCGGGGGGGTCTACAATGAGCAGTTCTTC. Protein sequence: CASSGSGGVYNEQFF.

This clone was counted between two and nine times. This chain uses TRBV6-5 with TRBJ2-7, with 7 bases fitting TRBD1. Germline values: CDR1 MNHEY, CDR2 SVGAGI. CDR3 length equals 13 residues. V lost 5 bases, J lost 6 bases, and 7 bases stayed unmatched. DNA for the CDR3: TGTGCCAGCAGTCTAACAGGGGCGGCCGAGCAGTACTTC. Its protein product is CASSLTGAAEQYF.

This sequence joins TRBV5-1 and TRBJ2-6, with D unclear. The V end was cut by 3 bases, the J end by 0 bases, with 7 bases between. The CDR3 contains 15 residues. Germline V gene data show CDR1 as SGHRS and CDR2 as YFSETQ. The chain's CDR3 is CASSYPSSGANVLTF. In DNA form, the CDR3 reads TGCGCCAGCAGCTACCCCAGCTCTGGGGCCAACGTCCTGACTTTC.

This clone was recorded only once. The rearrangement joins TRBV4-2 to TRBJ2-1, with 11 bases identical to TRBD2. The length of the CDR3 is 22 residues. Trimming cost V 3 bases and J 1 base; bases outside gene matches: 20. The germline CDR1 and CDR2 sequences are LGHNA and YNFKEQ. The CDR3 is CASSQGELWLAGGEGSYNEQFF. CDR3 bases: TGTGCCAGCAGCCAGGGGGAACTTTGGCTAGCGGGAGGCGAGGGGTCCTACAATGAGCAGTTCTTC.

This chain joins TRBV7-2 and TRBJ2-1; D may be TRBD2 (6 bases). This CDR3 has 18 residues. Trimming removed 5 bases from V and 0 bases from J, with 20 bases in between. CDR1 SGHTA and CDR2 FQGNSA come from the germline V gene. CDR3 amino acids: CASSPGPPSDPSYNEQFF. The CDR3 coding sequence is TGTGCCAGCAGCCCGGGCCCTCCTAGCGACCCCTCCTACAATGAGCAGTTCTTC.

In this sample, this clone turned up a few times. Other DNA variants within this sample encode the same CDR3. This sequence joins TRBV30 and TRBJ1-2; 8 bases fit TRBD1. The CDR3 loop spans 12 amino acids. Germline values: CDR1 GTSNPN, CDR2 SVGIG (reference sequence). With 4 bases clipped from V and 8 bases from J, the junction kept 6 bases outside the gene matches. CDR3 DNA: TGTGCCTGGACCCGGGACAGGAGGGGCTACACCTTC. Translating it yields CAWTRDRRGYTF.

As DNA, the CDR3 is TGCGCCAGCAGCACGCAAACGGGAGGCTACACCTTC. This encodes CASSTQTGGYTF. The V and J genes are TRBV5-1 and TRBJ1-2; D unresolved. Germline V gene lookup returns CDR1 SGHRS and CDR2 YFSETQ. The germline V and J ends were trimmed by 4 bases and 8 bases, with 12 bases remaining between them. CDR3 length: 12 amino acids.

This clone has just a few counts. The genes are TRBV30 and TRBJ1-5; D is unresolved. Germline assignment: CDR1 GTSNPN and CDR2 SVGIG (reference sequence). This CDR3 spans 14 amino acids. The V and J ends lost 1 base and 5 bases respectively, with 12 bases between them. CDR3 protein: CAWSAGSVDQPQHF. The CDR3 DNA reads as TGTGCCTGGAGTGCGGGGTCCGTGGATCAGCCCCAGCATTTT.

Comments on this clone: Other DNA sequences of this sample code for an identical CDR3. The chain combines TRBV30 with TRBJ1-5, with 8 bases aligning to TRBD1. This CDR3 has 13 residues. V lost 0 bases, J lost 6 bases, and 1 base stayed unmatched. Germline CDR1 GTSNPN, CDR2 SVGIG (reference sequence). The CDR3 nucleotides are TGTGCCTGGAGTGTACAGGGGGGTCAGCCCCAGCATTTT. Its protein is CAWSVQGGQPQHF.